These 22 T cell receptor beta chains came from one sample sequenced in a study of shared clonotypes between healthy human individuals. Sequencing used immunoSEQ multiplex PCR; TCRdb keeps in-frame clones, though not all of them. The table has 2,500,000 or so clones, 80% to 95% seen once. What was sequenced was naive CD4+ T cells from PBMCs. Stated subset: CD45RA+ positively selected. These TCRs come from a man between 18 and 35 years old in good health. Some clones in this sample may be carry-over from other donors' samples.

The chain uses TRBV4-2 and TRBJ1-3, with 7 positions matching TRBD1. The V and J ends lost 0 bases and 0 bases, in that order; junction bases with no gene match: 5. The CDR3 length is 17 residues. Germline V CDR1 and CDR2: LGHNA, YNFKEQ. The CDR3: CASSQDLGDSSGNTIYF. The CDR3 nucleotides are TGTGCCAGCAGCCAAGATTTAGGGGACAGCTCTGGAAACACCATATATTTT.

V is TRBV6-6 and J is TRBJ2-7, with 10 bases fitting TRBD1. This CDR3 region has 15 residues. Germline CDR1 MNHNY, CDR2 SVGAGI (reference sequence). V was pared by 8 bases and J by 0 bases, with 7 bases of the junction left unmatched. CDR3 region: CASRGQGGSSYEQYF. CDR3 DNA: TGTGCCAGCCGCGGACAGGGGGGGAGCTCCTACGAGCAGTACTTC.

The CDR3, as DNA: TGCGCCAGCAGCCCGGGGGGACAGGGGTCCTACGGCGAGCAGTTCTTC. It translates to CASSPGGQGSYGEQFF. The rearrangement links TRBV5-1 to TRBJ2-1; 10 nucleotides agree with TRBD1. The junction had 14 bases not matched to a gene; V was cut back by 4 bases and J by 10 bases. Germline CDR1 and CDR2: SGHRS and YFSETQ. The CDR3 runs to 16 residues.

The rearrangement uses TRBV4-1 and TRBJ2-7; 8 positions match TRBD1. Losses at the gene ends were 0 bases for V and 0 bases for J; bases not matched to a gene: 4. From germline, CDR1 is MGHRA and CDR2 YSYEKL. The CDR3 runs 16 residues. CDR3 protein: CASSQDYGTGSYEQYF. The CDR3 DNA reads TGCGCCAGCAGCCAAGATTACGGGACAGGCTCCTACGAGCAGTACTTC.

The J gene is TRBJ2-7, the V gene TRBV7-9; the D gene is possibly TRBD2 (6 bases). The CDR3 is 15 amino acids. Deletions cut 4 bases from V and 4 bases from J, with 17 bases between. Germline loops: CDR1 SEHNR, CDR2 FQNEAQ (reference sequence). The CDR3 spells CASSSGGGGSYEQYF. The CDR3 bases are TGTGCCAGCAGCTCCGGGGGTGGAGGTTCTTACGAGCAGTACTTC. Supplemented by reference TRBV7-9 and TRBJ2-7, the full variable domain reads DTGVSQNPRHKITKRGQNVTFRCDPISEHNRLYWYRQTLGQGPEFLTYFQNEAQLEKSRLLSDRFSAERPKGSFSTLEIQRTEQGDSAMYLCASSSGGGGSYEQYFGPGTRLTVT.

This chain connects TRBV15 to TRBJ2-1; D call uncertain. With 4 bases removed from V and 3 bases from J, the gap between germline ends came to 10 bases. Per germline, CDR1 LNHNV and CDR2 YYDKDF (reference sequence). The CDR3 is made up of 14 amino acids. This CDR3 reads CATSMAILYNEQFF. The CDR3, as DNA: TGTGCCACCAGCATGGCGATTCTCTACAATGAGCAGTTCTTC.

This clone was counted once. V gene TRBV6-1 combines with J gene TRBJ2-7; a possible D gene is TRBD1 (5 bases). The V and J ends lost 7 bases and 0 bases respectively, with 10 bases between them. From germline, CDR1 is MNHNS and CDR2 SASEGT. The CDR3 is made up of 13 amino acids. CDR3 sequence: CASTRQFSYEQYF. DNA for the CDR3: TGTGCCAGCACAAGACAGTTCTCCTACGAGCAGTACTTC.

The DNA for the CDR3 is TGTGCCAGCATGGGACAGGGGACCTCAGTCTATGGCTACACCTTC. Translating it yields CASMGQGTSVYGYTF. This chain joins TRBV28 and TRBJ1-2; 10 bases agree with TRBD1. This CDR3 spans 15 amino acids. V gave up 7 bases and J gave up 4 bases; unmatched junction bases: 9. CDR1 and CDR2 (germline): MDHEN, SYDVKM.

The chain couples TRBV5-1 to TRBJ1-3, with 8 nucleotides matching TRBD1. This CDR3 spans 14 amino acids. V trimming: 4 bases; J trimming: 8 bases; junction bases outside the gene matches: 8. Germline values: CDR1 SGHRS, CDR2 YFSETQ. CDR3: CASSLGQGFDTIYF. In nucleotides, the CDR3 is TGCGCCAGCAGCCTAGGACAGGGTTTTGACACCATATATTTT.

The chain carries TRBV28 and TRBJ1-3; D is unresolved. V lost 6 bases and J lost 3, with 15 bases in between. The germline V gene encodes CDR1 MDHEN and CDR2 SYDVKM. The CDR3 length is 15 residues. The CDR3, as DNA: TGTGCCAGCAGAAGTCAGACCACTTATGGAAACACCATATATTTT. Protein sequence: CASRSQTTYGNTIYF.

The chain combines TRBV4-1 with TRBJ1-5, with 7 bases fitting TRBD1. Per germline, CDR1 MGHRA and CDR2 YSYEKL. The CDR3 extends over 17 amino acids. Trimming at V came to 3 bases and at J to 1 base, leaving 9 bases not matched to a gene. CDR3 protein: CASSQGRGQRSNQPQHF. The CDR3 region has the DNA TGCGCCAGCAGCCAGGGCCGGGGACAGAGGAGCAATCAGCCCCAGCATTTT.

The V and J genes are TRBV7-3 and TRBJ1-6, with 9 bases aligning to TRBD1. There are 18 residues in the CDR3. Germline CDR1 reads SGHTA; CDR2 reads FQGTGA. Unmatched junction bases numbered 10, after V lost 5 bases and J lost 2 bases. CDR3 sequence: CASSLPNRGRPYNSPLHF. CDR3 nucleotide sequence: TGTGCCAGCAGCCTACCCAACAGGGGGCGGCCCTATAATTCACCCCTCCACTTT.

This clone was detected only once. The chain couples TRBV6-5 to TRBJ2-6; TRBD1 matches at 7 bases. Germline CDR1 is MNHEY and CDR2 is SVGAGI. The CDR3 runs 15 residues. Trimming removed 8 bases from V and 1 base from J; junction bases left unmatched: 5. The CDR3 coding sequence is TGTGCCAGCTCCGGGACAGATTCTGGGGCCAACGTCCTGACTTTC. The encoded protein is CASSGTDSGANVLTF.

The chain recombines TRBV6-4 with TRBJ2-1; 8 bases agree with TRBD1. The CDR3 has 15 amino acids. The V segment lost 6 bases and the J segment 5 bases; nucleotides outside the gene matches: 9. In germline, CDR1 is MRHNA, CDR2 SNTAGT. The CDR3 bases are TGTGCCAGCAGCGACCCGGGACAGGCCCACAATGAGCAGTTCTTC. Protein sequence: CASSDPGQAHNEQFF.

The V gene is TRBV5-1, the J gene TRBJ2-7, with 10 bases identical to TRBD2. CDR3 size: 17 residues. With 4 bases clipped from V and 5 bases from J, the junction kept 15 bases outside the gene matches. Looked up from germline, CDR1 is SGHRS and CDR2 is YFSETQ. Here the CDR3 reads CASSLGLAEAFSHEQYF. The CDR3 DNA is TGCGCCAGCAGCCTCGGACTAGCGGAGGCCTTTTCCCACGAGCAGTACTTC.

J is TRBJ2-5 and V is TRBV20-1; the match to TRBD2 covers 8 bases. The germline V gene encodes CDR1 DFQATT and CDR2 SNEGSKA (reference sequence). The V gene end was trimmed by 8 bases and the J gene end by 5 bases; junction bases not matched to a gene: 4. This CDR3 has 11 amino acids. CDR3: CSIRLAETQYF. The CDR3 DNA reads as TGCAGTATAAGACTAGCGGAGACCCAGTACTTC.

V gene TRBV6-4 combines with J gene TRBJ1-2, with a weak D call TRBD1 (5 bases). CDR1 is MRHNA and CDR2 is SNTAGT in the germline V gene. The CDR3 is 13 residues long. Trimming stripped 2 bases from V and 4 bases from J, with 8 bases between. The DNA for the CDR3 is TGTGCCAGCAGTGACCAGGGATCCTATGGCTACACCTTC. Translation gives CASSDQGSYGYTF.

This clone was seen only once. This chain connects TRBV2 to TRBJ2-5, with D possibly matching TRBD2 (5 bases). V lost 6 bases to trimming and J lost 4 bases, with 12 bases between them. Germline lookup yields CDR1 SNHLY and CDR2 FYNNEI. The CDR3 loop spans 13 amino acids. The CDR3 loop reads CASRGERVETQYF. The CDR3 bases are TGTGCCAGCAGGGGAGAGAGGGTAGAGACCCAGTACTTC.

The chain couples TRBV6-5 to TRBJ2-3; 9 nucleotides match TRBD1. With 3 bases clipped from V and 0 bases from J, the junction kept 4 bases outside the gene matches. The CDR3 runs to 16 residues. Germline-derived CDR1 and CDR2 are MNHEY and SVGAGI. The CDR3 nucleotides read TGTGCCAGCAGTTATGACGGACAGGGGAGCACAGATACGCAGTATTTT. Its protein is CASSYDGQGSTDTQYF.

The CDR3 DNA follows: TGTGCCAGCAGGGCAGACAGGGGGCTTGTCACAGATACGCAGTATTTT. Residues: CASRADRGLVTDTQYF. The chain is built from TRBV28 and TRBJ2-3; 10 bases are shared with TRBD1. Looked up from germline, CDR1 is MDHEN and CDR2 is SYDVKM. The CDR3 runs 16 residues. V lost 6 bases to trimming and J lost 2 bases; unmatched junction nucleotides: 8.

The chain has TRBV7-9 and TRBJ2-5; 9 bases map to TRBD1. The end of the DNA aligns better with TRBJ2-7, so the J call may be wrong. CDR1 and CDR2 from the germline V gene are SEHNR and FQNEAQ (reference sequence). This CDR3 contains 17 residues. CDR3 nucleotide sequence: TGTGCCAGCAGCTCTACCGGGACAGGGATACGCCGGGGCGAGCAGTACTTC. Translation gives CASSSTGTGIRRGEQYF.

Here the CDR3 reads CASRGFVYEQYF. Here the CDR3 DNA reads TGTGCCAGCAGGGGATTCGTCTACGAGCAGTACTTC. The chain joins TRBV27 to TRBJ2-7; no definite D call. Germline V gene sequence: CDR1 MNHEY, CDR2 SMNVEV (reference sequence). With 6 bases removed from V and 3 bases from J, the gap between germline ends came to 9 bases. This CDR3 has 12 amino acids.